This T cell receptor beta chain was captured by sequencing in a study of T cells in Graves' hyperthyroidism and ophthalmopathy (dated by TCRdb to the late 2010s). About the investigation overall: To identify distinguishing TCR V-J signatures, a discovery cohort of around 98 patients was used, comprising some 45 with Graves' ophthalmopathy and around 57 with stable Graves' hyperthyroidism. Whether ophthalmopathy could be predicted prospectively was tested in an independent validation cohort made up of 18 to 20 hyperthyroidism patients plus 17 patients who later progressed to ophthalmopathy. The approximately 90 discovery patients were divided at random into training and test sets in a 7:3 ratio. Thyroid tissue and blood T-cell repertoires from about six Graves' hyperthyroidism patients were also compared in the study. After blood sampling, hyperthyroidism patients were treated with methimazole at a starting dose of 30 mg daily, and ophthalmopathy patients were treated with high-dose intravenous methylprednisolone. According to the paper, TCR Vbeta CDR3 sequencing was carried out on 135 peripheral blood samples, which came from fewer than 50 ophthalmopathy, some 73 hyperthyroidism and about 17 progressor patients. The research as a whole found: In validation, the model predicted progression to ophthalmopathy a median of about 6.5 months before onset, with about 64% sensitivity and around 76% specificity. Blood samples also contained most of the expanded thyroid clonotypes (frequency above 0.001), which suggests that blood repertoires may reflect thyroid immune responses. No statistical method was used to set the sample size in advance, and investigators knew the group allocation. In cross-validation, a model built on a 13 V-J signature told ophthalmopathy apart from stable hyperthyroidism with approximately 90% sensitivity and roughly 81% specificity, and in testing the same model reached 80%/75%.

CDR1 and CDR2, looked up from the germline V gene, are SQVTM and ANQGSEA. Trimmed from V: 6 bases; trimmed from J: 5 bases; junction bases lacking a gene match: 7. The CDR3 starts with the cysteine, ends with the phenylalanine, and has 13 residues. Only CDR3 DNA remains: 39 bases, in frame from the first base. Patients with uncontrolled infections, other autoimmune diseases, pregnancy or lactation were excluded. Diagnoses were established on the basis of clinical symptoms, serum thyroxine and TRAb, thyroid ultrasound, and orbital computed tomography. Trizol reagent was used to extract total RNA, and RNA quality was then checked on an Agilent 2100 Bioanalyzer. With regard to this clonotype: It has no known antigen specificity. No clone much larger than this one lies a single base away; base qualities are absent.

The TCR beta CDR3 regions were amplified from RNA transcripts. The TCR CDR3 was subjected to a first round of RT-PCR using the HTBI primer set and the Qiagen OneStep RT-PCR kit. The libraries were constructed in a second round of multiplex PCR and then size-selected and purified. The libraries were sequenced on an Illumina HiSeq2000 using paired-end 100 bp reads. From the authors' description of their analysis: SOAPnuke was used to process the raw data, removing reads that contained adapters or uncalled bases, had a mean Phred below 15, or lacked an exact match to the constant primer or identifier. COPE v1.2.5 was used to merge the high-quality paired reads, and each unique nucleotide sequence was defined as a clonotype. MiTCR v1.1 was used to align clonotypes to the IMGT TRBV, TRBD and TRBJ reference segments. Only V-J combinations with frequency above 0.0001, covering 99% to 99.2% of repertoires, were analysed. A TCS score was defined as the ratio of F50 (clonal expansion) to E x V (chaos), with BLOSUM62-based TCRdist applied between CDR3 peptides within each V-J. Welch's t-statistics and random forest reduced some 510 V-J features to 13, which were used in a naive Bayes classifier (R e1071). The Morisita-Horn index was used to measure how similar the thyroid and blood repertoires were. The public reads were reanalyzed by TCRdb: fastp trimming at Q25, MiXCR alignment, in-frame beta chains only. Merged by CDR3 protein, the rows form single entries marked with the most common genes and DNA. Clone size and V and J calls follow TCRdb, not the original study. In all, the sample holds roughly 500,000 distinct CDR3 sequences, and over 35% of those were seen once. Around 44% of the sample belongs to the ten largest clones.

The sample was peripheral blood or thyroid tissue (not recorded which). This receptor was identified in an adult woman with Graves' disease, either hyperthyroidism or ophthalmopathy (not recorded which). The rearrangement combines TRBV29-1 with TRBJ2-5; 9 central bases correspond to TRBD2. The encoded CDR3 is CSVDGTSTETQYF. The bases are TGCAGCGTGGACGGGACTAGCACGGAGACCCAGTACTTC.